This T cell receptor (beta chain) was obtained from a study of blood T cell repertoires in COVID-19 (dated by TCRdb to the early 2020s). At the level of the whole study: Samples from collaborators originated in the United States, Italy and Spain and spanned both the acute and convalescent phases of COVID-19. The material from the prospective study consisted of cDNA or gDNA derived from T cells, B-cell-depleted T cells, or PBMCs. Deeply sampled blood TCRbeta repertoires from subjects exposed to, actively infected with, or recovered from COVID-19 were included in the dataset. The repertoires were released in a freely available public database intended as a resource for research on the immune response to SARS-CoV-2. The samples were drawn from two sources: the first 160 participants of the ongoing ImmuneRACE study, and approximately 1,300 subjects contributed by 6 global collaborators. A de-identified subject ID, COVID-19 status, age in years and sex were almost always included in the sample metadata. HLA class I and class II types, where available, came from metadata supplied by the sample provider rather than from assay-based typing. On the study overall, not on this receptor specifically: The amount of clinical and demographic metadata varied by source and participant and was provided uncurated.

The immunoSEQ Assay, a bias-controlled multiplex PCR, was used to amplify TCRbeta CDR3 regions from genomic DNA. Turning to the authors' computational methods: Nucleated cell counts per sample were estimated from amplification of reference gene primers within the assay. To quantify the absolute abundance of each unique TCRbeta CDR3 rearrangement, sequence reads were collapsed and filtered. For each sample, productive Simpson clonality was calculated by taking the square root of Simpson's diversity index across productive rearrangements. As stored in TCRdb, this immuneACCESS dataset retains in-frame rearrangements with V and J assigned. A fraction of the clones does not appear; measured against another copy, unresolved V genes explain less than half of the discrepancy, and the remainder lacks a known reason. The D gene and trimming were derived from the DNA, and the V and J assignments and clone size from that table. This sample lists 200,000 to 250,000 clones; approximately 91% were detected once. The ten largest clones take up roughly 0.79% of the sample.

The germline V gene (reference sequence) provides CDR1 SEHNR and CDR2 FQNEAQ. Trimming accounts for 5 bases at V and 3 bases at J, while the number of junction bases matched to no gene is 7. From cysteine to phenylalanine, the CDR3 is 16 amino acids long. The DNA shown is the 48-base CDR3, in frame from base 1. With regard to this clone: It lacks a known antigen. Base qualities were left out, and no much larger clone turns up one base away.

At one collaborating source in Seattle, patients were enrolled during active infection and were followed longitudinally through the course of disease. The collaborating institutions used their own protocols to collect whole blood in K2EDTA tubes. Collaborator samples were shipped for TCRbeta analysis as frozen whole blood, isolated PBMCs, or DNA extracted from either sample type. Specimen: peripheral blood. The source of this sequence is a man aged 25-40 years with COVID-19, enrolled during active disease. The chain is encoded by TRBV7-9 joined to TRBJ2-7, and TRBD2 aligns with 13 junction nucleotides. Here the CDR3 is given as CASSTRWTSGGYEQYF. The sequence in DNA is TGTGCCAGCAGCACCCGTTGGACTAGCGGGGGCTACGAGCAGTACTTC. Supplemented by the reference TRBV7-9 and TRBJ2-7 proteins around the CDR3, the complete variable domain is DTGVSQNPRHKITKRGQNVTFRCDPISEHNRLYWYRQTLGQGPEFLTYFQNEAQLEKSRLLSDRFSAERPKGSFSTLEIQRTEQGDSAMYLCASSTRWTSGGYEQYFGPGTRLTVT.